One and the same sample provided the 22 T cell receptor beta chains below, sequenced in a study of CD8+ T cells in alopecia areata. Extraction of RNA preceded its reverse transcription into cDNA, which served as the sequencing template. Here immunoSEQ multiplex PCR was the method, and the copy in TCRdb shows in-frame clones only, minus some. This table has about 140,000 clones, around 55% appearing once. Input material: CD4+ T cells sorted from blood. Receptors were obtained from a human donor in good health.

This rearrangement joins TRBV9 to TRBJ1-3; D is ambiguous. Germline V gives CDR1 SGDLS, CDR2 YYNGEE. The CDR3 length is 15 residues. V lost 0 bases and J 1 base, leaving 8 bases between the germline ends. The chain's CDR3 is CASSVELGSGNTIYF. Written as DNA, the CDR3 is TGTGCCAGCAGCGTAGAACTAGGGTCTGGAAACACCATATATTTT.

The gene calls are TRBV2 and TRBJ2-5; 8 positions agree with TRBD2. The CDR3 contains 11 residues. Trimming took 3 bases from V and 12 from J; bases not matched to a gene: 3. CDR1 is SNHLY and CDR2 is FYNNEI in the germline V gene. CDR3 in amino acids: CASSEELAEYF. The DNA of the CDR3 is TGTGCCAGCAGTGAGGAACTAGCGGAGTACTTC.

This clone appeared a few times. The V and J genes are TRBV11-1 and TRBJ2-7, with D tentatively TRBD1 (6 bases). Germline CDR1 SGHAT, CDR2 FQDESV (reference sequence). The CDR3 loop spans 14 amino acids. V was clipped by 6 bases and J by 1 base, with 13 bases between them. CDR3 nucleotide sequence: TGTGCCAGCAGACAACAGGGCGGGTCCTACGAGCAGTACTTC. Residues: CASRQQGGSYEQYF.

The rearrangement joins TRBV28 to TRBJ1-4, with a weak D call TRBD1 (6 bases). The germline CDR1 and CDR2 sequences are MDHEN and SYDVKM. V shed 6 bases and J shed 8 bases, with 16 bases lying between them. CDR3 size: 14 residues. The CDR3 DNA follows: TGTGCCAGCAGAAGCTACAGGGATGGCGAAAAACTGTTTTTT. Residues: CASRSYRDGEKLFF.

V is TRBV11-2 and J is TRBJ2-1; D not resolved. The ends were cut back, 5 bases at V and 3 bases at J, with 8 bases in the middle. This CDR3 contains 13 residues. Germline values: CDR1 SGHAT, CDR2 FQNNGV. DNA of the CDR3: TGTGCCAGCAGCCTAAGACTCTACAATGAGCAGTTCTTC. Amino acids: CASSLRLYNEQFF.

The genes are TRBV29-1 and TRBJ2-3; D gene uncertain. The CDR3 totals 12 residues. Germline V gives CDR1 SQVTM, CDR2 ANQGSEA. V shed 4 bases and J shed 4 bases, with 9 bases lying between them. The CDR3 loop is CSVGAASDTQYF. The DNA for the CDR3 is TGCAGCGTTGGTGCGGCATCAGATACGCAGTATTTT.

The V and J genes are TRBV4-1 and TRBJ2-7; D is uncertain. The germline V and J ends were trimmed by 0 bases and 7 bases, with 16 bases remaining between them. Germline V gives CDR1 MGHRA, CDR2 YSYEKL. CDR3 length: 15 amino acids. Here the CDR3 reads CASSQDHMDVREQYF. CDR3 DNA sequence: TGCGCCAGCAGCCAAGATCACATGGATGTTAGGGAGCAGTACTTC.

The CDR3 bases are TGTGCCAGCAGTTTTGACAGGGTCAGCTACGAGCAGTACTTC. It codes for CASSFDRVSYEQYF. This chain joins TRBV7-8 and TRBJ2-7; 7 bases fit TRBD1. From germline, CDR1 is SGHVS and CDR2 FQNEAQ. V trimming: 6 bases; J trimming: 3 bases; junction bases outside the gene matches: 8. The CDR3 totals 14 residues.

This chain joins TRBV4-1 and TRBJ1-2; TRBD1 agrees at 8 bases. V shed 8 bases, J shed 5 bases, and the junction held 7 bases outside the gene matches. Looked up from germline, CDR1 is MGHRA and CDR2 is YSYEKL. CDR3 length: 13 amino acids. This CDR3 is CASAGTGIYGYTF. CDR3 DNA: TGCGCCAGCGCCGGGACAGGAATTTATGGCTACACCTTC.

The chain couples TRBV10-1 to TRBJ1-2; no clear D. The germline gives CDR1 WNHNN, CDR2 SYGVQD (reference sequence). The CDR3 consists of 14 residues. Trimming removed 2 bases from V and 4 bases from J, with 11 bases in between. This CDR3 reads CASSELGPSYGYTF. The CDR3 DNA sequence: TGCGCCAGCAGTGAGCTAGGGCCTTCCTATGGCTACACCTTC.

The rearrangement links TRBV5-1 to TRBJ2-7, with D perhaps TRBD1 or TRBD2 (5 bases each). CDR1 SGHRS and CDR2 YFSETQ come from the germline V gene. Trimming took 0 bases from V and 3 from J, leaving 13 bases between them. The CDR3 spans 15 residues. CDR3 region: CASSLGGGSDYEQYF. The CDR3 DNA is TGCGCCAGCAGCTTGGGTGGGGGAAGTGACTACGAGCAGTACTTC.

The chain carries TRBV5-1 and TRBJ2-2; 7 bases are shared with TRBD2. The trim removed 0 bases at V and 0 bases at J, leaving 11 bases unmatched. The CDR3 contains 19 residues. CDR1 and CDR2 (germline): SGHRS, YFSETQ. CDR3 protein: CASSLALSASGSNTGELFF. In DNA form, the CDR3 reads TGCGCCAGCAGCTTGGCCTTATCGGCTAGCGGCTCGAACACCGGGGAGCTGTTTTTT. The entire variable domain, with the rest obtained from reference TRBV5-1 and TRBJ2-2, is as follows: KAGVTQTPRYLIKTRGQQVTLSCSPISGHRSVSWYQQTPGQGLQFLFEYFSETQRNKGNFPGRFSGRQFSNSRSEMNVSTLELGDSALYLCASSLALSASGSNTGELFFGEGSRLTVL.

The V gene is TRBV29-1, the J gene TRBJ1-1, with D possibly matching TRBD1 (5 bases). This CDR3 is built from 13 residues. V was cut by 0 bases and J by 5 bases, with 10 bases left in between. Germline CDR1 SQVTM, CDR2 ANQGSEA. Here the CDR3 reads CSVEDGGRTEAFF. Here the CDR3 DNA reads TGCAGCGTTGAAGACGGGGGGAGGACTGAAGCTTTCTTT.

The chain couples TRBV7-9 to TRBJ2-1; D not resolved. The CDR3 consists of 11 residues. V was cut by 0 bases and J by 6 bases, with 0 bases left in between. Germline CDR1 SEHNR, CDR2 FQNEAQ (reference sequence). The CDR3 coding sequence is TGTGCCAGCAGCTTAGCCAATGAGCAGTTCTTC. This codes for CASSLANEQFF.

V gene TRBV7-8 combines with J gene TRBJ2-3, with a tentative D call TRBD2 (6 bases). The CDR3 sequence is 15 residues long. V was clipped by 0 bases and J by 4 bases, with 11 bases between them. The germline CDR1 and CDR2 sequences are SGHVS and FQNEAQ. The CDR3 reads CASSLAGGRADTQYF. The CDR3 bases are TGTGCCAGCAGCTTAGCGGGAGGTCGGGCAGATACGCAGTATTTT. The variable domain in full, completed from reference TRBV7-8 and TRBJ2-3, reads GAGVSQSPRYKVAKRGQDVALRCDPISGHVSLFWYQQALGQGPEFLTYFQNEAQLDKSGLPSDRFFAERPEGSVSTLKIQRTQQEDSAVYLCASSLAGGRADTQYFGPGTRLTVL.

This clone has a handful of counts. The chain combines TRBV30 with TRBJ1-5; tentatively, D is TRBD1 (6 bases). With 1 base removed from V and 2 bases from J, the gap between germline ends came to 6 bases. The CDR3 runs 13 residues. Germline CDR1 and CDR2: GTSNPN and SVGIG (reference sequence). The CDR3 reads CAWSAGGNQPQHF. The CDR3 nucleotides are TGTGCCTGGAGTGCAGGGGGCAATCAGCCCCAGCATTTT.

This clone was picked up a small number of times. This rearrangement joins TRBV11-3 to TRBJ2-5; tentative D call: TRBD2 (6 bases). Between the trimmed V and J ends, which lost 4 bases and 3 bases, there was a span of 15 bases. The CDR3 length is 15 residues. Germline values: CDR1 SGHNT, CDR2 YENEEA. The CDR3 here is CASSSRSSVEETQYF. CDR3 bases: TGTGCCAGCAGCTCCCGTTCTAGCGTAGAAGAGACCCAGTACTTC. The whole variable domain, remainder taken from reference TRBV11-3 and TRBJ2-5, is EAGVVQSPRYKIIEKKQPVAFWCNPISGHNTLYWYLQNLGQGPELLIRYENEEAVDDSQLPKDRFSAERLKGVDSTLKIQPAELGDSAVYLCASSSRSSVEETQYFGPGTRLLVL.

The CDR3 spells CASSAVGGYSNQPQHF. CDR3 bases: TGTGCCAGCAGTGCAGTCGGGGGATACAGCAATCAGCCCCAGCATTTT. This chain links TRBV27 with TRBJ1-5; a weak D match, TRBD1 (5 bases). This CDR3 spans 16 amino acids. The germline gives CDR1 MNHEY, CDR2 SMNVEV (reference sequence). With 5 bases removed from V and 1 base from J, the gap between germline ends came to 15 bases.

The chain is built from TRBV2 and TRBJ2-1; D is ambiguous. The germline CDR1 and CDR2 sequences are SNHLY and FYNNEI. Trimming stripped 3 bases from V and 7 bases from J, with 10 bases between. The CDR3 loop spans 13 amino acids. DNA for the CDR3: TGTGCCAGCAGTGATCATGGCGCGAATGAGCAGTTCTTC. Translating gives CASSDHGANEQFF.

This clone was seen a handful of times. CDR3 loop: CATKGESSYEQYF. The CDR3 bases are TGTGCCACCAAAGGGGAATCCTCCTACGAGCAGTACTTC. The gene calls are TRBV19 and TRBJ2-7, with D perhaps TRBD1 (5 bases). The CDR3 spans 13 residues. Trimming cost V 10 bases and J 0 bases, with 13 bases left between them. Germline values: CDR1 LNHDA, CDR2 SQIVND (reference sequence).

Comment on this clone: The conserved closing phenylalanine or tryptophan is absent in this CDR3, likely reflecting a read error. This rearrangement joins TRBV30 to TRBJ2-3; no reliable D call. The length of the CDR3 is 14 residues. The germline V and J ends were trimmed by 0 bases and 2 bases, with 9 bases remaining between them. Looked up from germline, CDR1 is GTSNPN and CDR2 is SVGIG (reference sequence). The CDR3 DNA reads TGTGCCTGGAGTGTACAAAGGACCACAGATACGCAGTATTCT. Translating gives CAWSVQRTTDTQYS.

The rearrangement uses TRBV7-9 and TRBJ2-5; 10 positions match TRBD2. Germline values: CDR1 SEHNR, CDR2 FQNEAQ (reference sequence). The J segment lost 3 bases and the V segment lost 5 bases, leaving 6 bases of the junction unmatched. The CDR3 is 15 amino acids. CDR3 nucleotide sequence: TGTGCCAGCAGCCGGAGGACTAGCGGTAAAGAGACCCAGTACTTC. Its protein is CASSRRTSGKETQYF.